This paragraph covers one TCR beta chain sequence. The CDR3 consists of 13 residues. In germline, CDR1 is SGHNT, CDR2 YENEEA. V lost 0 bases, J lost 5 bases, and 8 bases lay in between. This sample was included in a study of blood T cell repertoires in COVID-19. Whole-study context: The United States, Italy and Spain provided the acute and convalescent COVID-19 samples. The analysed material was cDNA or gDNA that came from T cells, B-cell-depleted T cells, or PBMCs.

Authors' processing steps: Estimation of nucleated cell counts relied on the amplification of reference gene primers. Method: immunoSEQ multiplex PCR; TCRdb's copy keeps in-frame clones and lacks some. V, J and clone size reflect that table, while D and trimming were determined from the DNA. The sample holds just under 350,000 clones, around 80% seen once. The receptor's source is a man in his thirties or forties with active or convalescent COVID-19. The chain recombines TRBV11-3 with TRBJ2-7; TRBD1 might be the D (5 bases). What was sequenced was peripheral blood. CDR3 nucleotide sequence: TGTGCCAGCAGCTTAGAAAGCAGGGACGAGCAGTACTTC. Encoded protein: CASSLESRDEQYF.